Presented here are 20 T cell receptor beta chains from one specimen sequenced in a study of T cells after yellow fever vaccination. TCRdb passed the 5' RACE reads through MiXCR, listing each CDR3 protein once. The sample lists some 150,000 distinct CDR3 sequences; 9.5% to 11% were seen once. Specimen: CD8+ T cells sorted from PBMCs, collected 15 days after the yellow fever booster vaccination. Source of these receptors: a man between 18 and 35 years old who received the YFV17D yellow fever vaccine.

This rearrangement joins TRBV20-1 to TRBJ2-3; tentatively, D is TRBD2 (6 bases). The V and J ends lost 0 bases and 5 bases respectively, with 12 bases between them. The CDR3 loop spans 14 amino acids. The V gene's germline CDR1 is DFQATT and CDR2 SNEGSKA (reference sequence). CDR3 protein: CSARDIGLRDTQYF. Here the CDR3 DNA reads TGCAGTGCTAGAGATATCGGACTACGAGATACGCAGTATTTT.

This clonotype has a count of ten or more. The chain has TRBV20-1 and TRBJ2-7; 8 bases map to TRBD2. Looked up from germline, CDR1 is DFQATT and CDR2 is SNEGSKA (reference sequence). CDR3 length: 13 residues. V lost 6 bases to trimming and J lost 3 bases; unmatched junction nucleotides: 7. The CDR3 DNA reads as TGCAGTGCCGCTAGCGGGTTTAGCTACGAGCAGTACTTC. This sequence encodes CSAASGFSYEQYF.

The rearrangement joins TRBV7-9 to TRBJ1-1; TRBD1 might be the D (6 bases). With 3 bases removed from V and 4 bases from J, the gap between germline ends came to 12 bases. The CDR3 is made up of 14 amino acids. CDR1 is SEHNR and CDR2 is FQNEAQ in the germline V gene (reference sequence). CDR3 in DNA: TGTGCCAGCAGCTTCCTAGGACAGAGCACTGAAGCTTTCTTT. Translated: CASSFLGQSTEAFF. Looking up the rest from reference TRBV7-9 and TRBJ1-1 gives the full variable domain: DTGVSQNPRHKITKRGQNVTFRCDPISEHNRLYWYRQTLGQGPEFLTYFQNEAQLEKSRLLSDRFSAERPKGSFSTLEIQRTEQGDSAMYLCASSFLGQSTEAFFGQGTRLTVV.

This clonotype was detected a few times. This chain uses TRBV5-1 with TRBJ2-3; D is unclear. Trimming pared 1 base from V and 2 bases from J, leaving 8 bases between. The CDR3 covers 14 residues. Germline lookup yields CDR1 SGHRS and CDR2 YFSETQ. In DNA, the CDR3 is TGCGCCAGCAGCTTGTTGGGTGCCACAGATACGCAGTATTTT. This translates into CASSLLGATDTQYF.

The rearrangement uses TRBV7-2 and TRBJ2-3, with 14 bases lining up with TRBD2. The V segment lost 4 bases and the J segment 3 bases; nucleotides outside the gene matches: 6. The germline V gene has CDR1 SGHTA and CDR2 FQGNSA. The CDR3 runs 17 residues. The CDR3 reads CASSYGTSGGGTDTQYF. CDR3 bases: TGTGCCAGCAGCTACGGGACTAGCGGGGGAGGTACAGATACGCAGTATTTT. Looking up the rest from reference TRBV7-2 and TRBJ2-3 gives the full variable domain: GAGVSQSPSNKVTEKGKDVELRCDPISGHTALYWYRQSLGQGLEFLIYFQGNSAPDKSGLPSDRFSAERTGGSVSTLTIQRTQQEDSAVYLCASSYGTSGGGTDTQYFGPGTRLTVL.

This clonotype has a count of ten or more. The rearrangement links TRBV6-6 to TRBJ2-3, with unresolved D. This CDR3 spans 11 amino acids. Germline values: CDR1 MNHNY, CDR2 SVGAGI (reference sequence). V lost 8 bases, J lost 4 bases, and 7 bases lay in between. CDR3 protein: CASWSPDTQYF. The CDR3 DNA is TGTGCCAGCTGGAGCCCAGATACGCAGTATTTT.

This rearrangement joins TRBV29-1 to TRBJ2-7; weak D call: TRBD2 (5 bases). The CDR3 extends over 17 amino acids. V shed 2 bases and J shed 1 base, with 21 bases lying between them. The germline V gene has CDR1 SQVTM and CDR2 ANQGSEA. This CDR3 reads CSVELGRGRVLSYEQYV. The CDR3 DNA reads as TGCAGCGTTGAACTCGGACGGGGTAGGGTTCTTTCCTACGAGCAGTACGTC.

At least ten counts were recorded for this clonotype. The chain recombines TRBV5-1 with TRBJ2-7, with a weak D call TRBD1 (6 bases). Trimming removed 0 bases at V and 5 bases at J, with 15 bases between. CDR1 is SGHRS and CDR2 is YFSETQ in the germline V gene. The CDR3 extends over 15 amino acids. In DNA form, the CDR3 reads TGCGCCAGCAGCTTGGAGGGGGTAGAGGGCCACGAGCAGTACTTC. Its protein is CASSLEGVEGHEQYF.

This clonotype has more than one count but fewer than ten. This chain connects TRBV7-3 to TRBJ2-3, with TRBD1 as a possible D gene (6 bases). Germline V lookup: CDR1 SGHTA, CDR2 FQGTGA. V lost 5 bases to trimming and J lost 0 bases, with 27 bases between them. The CDR3 contains 20 residues. The CDR3 DNA reads TGTGCCAGCAGCCCCGCCGTGGCGCACAGGGAATCGGATAGCACAGATACGCAGTATTTT. Its protein is CASSPAVAHRESDSTDTQYF. The whole variable domain, filled in from reference TRBV7-3 and TRBJ2-3, reads GAGVSQTPSNKVTEKGKYVELRCDPISGHTALYWYRQSLGQGPEFLIYFQGTGAADDSGLPNDRFFAVRPEGSVSTLKIQRTERGDSAVYLCASSPAVAHRESDSTDTQYFGPGTRLTVL.

This chain uses TRBV19 with TRBJ2-1, with 9 positions matching TRBD2. The CDR3 sequence is 18 residues long. Germline V gene data show CDR1 as LNHDA and CDR2 as SQIVND (reference sequence). V shed 3 bases, J shed 3 bases, and the junction held 12 bases outside the gene matches. The CDR3 here is CASSMGSGGPHFYNEQFF. DNA of the CDR3: TGTGCCAGTAGTATGGGTAGCGGGGGCCCCCATTTCTACAATGAGCAGTTCTTC.

Only a few counts were recorded for this clonotype. The genes are TRBV7-3 and TRBJ2-3; 9 bases map to TRBD2. There are 16 residues in the CDR3. Losses at the gene ends were 1 base for V and 2 bases for J; bases not matched to a gene: 4. Germline CDR1 reads SGHTA; CDR2 reads FQGTGA. The CDR3 region is CASSLKGGGATDTQYF. The CDR3 DNA is TGTGCCAGCAGCTTAAAGGGCGGGGGGGCCACAGATACGCAGTATTTT.

CDR3 amino acids: CASSKVGYGPVEKLFF. As DNA, the CDR3 is TGTGCCAGCAGCAAAGTGGGATACGGACCTGTCGAAAAACTGTTTTTT. This chain uses TRBV21-1 with TRBJ1-4; no check of the table's D call, TRBD1, against the DNA was made. TRBV21-1 corresponds to a pseudogene. This CDR3 is 16 amino acids long.

A word on this clonotype: A read error is possible here, since a much larger clone lies one base away. This rearrangement joins TRBV2 to TRBJ2-7; D remains ambiguous. The germline gives CDR1 SNHLY, CDR2 FYNNEI. The length of the CDR3 is 12 residues. Trimming left V 3 bases short and J 0 bases short, with 3 bases between. CDR3 in DNA: TGTGCCAGCAGTGAGAGCTCCTACGAGCAGTACTTC. It specifies CASSESSYEQYF.

Concerning this clonotype itself: This sequence may be a read error, since a much larger clone differs from it by one base. V gene TRBV29-1 combines with J gene TRBJ2-1, with TRBD2 matching 7 bases. Germline loops: CDR1 SQVTM, CDR2 ANQGSEA. The junction had 9 bases not matched to a gene; V was cut back by 6 bases and J by 7 bases. This CDR3 region has 13 residues. CDR3 DNA: TGCAGCGTCCTCCGGGACTACTATAATGAGCAGTTCTTC. Its protein product is CSVLRDYYNEQFF.

In this sample, this clonotype turned up many times. V gene TRBV4-2 combines with J gene TRBJ1-2; D ambiguous. Germline V gives CDR1 LGHNA, CDR2 YNFKEQ. The V and J ends lost 1 base and 3 bases respectively, with 18 bases between them. The CDR3 spans 17 residues. The CDR3 DNA reads TGTGCCAGCAGCCAAGTGTGGGAGGGAGGACGGTACTATGGCTACACCTTC. Its protein is CASSQVWEGGRYYGYTF.

This clonotype showed up just a few times. J is TRBJ2-2 and V is TRBV9; D remains ambiguous. CDR1 and CDR2 from the germline V gene are SGDLS and YYNGEE. V was trimmed by 7 bases and J by 0 bases, leaving 7 bases between them. This CDR3 contains 13 residues. The CDR3 spells CASELTNTGELFF. In DNA, the CDR3 is TGTGCCAGCGAGCTTACGAACACCGGGGAGCTGTTTTTT. Variable domain in full (rest from reference TRBV9 and TRBJ2-2): DSGVTQTPKHLITATGQRVTLRCSPRSGDLSVYWYQQSLDQGLQFLIQYYNGEERAKGNILERFSAQQFPDLHSELNLSSLELGDSALYFCASELTNTGELFFGEGSRLTVL.

The gene calls are TRBV9 and TRBJ1-2; D remains ambiguous. The CDR3 extends over 13 amino acids. V lost 2 bases, J lost 5 bases, and 10 bases lay in between. Germline CDR1 is SGDLS and CDR2 is YYNGEE. The CDR3 nucleotides are TGTGCCAGCAGCGTTACGGGAACATATGGCTACACCTTC. Translating it yields CASSVTGTYGYTF.

This chain links TRBV7-3 with TRBJ2-1; 11 bases line up with TRBD1. The trim removed 2 bases at V and 0 bases at J, leaving 0 bases unmatched. From germline, CDR1 is SGHTA and CDR2 FQGTGA. The CDR3 loop spans 16 amino acids. CDR3 nucleotides: TGTGCCAGCAGCTTAGGACAGGGGGCCTCCTACAATGAGCAGTTCTTC. Protein: CASSLGQGASYNEQFF.

This clonotype has more than one count but fewer than ten. This chain links TRBV20-1 with TRBJ2-3; 9 bases agree with TRBD2. The trim removed 6 bases at V and 5 bases at J, leaving 15 bases unmatched. The V gene's germline CDR1 is DFQATT and CDR2 SNEGSKA (reference sequence). The CDR3 length is 16 residues. CDR3 loop: CSAPWGSGGPLDTQYF. CDR3 coding DNA: TGCAGTGCCCCCTGGGGTAGCGGGGGCCCTTTAGATACGCAGTATTTT.

This clonotype has just a few counts. V usage is TRBV5-1 and J usage is TRBJ2-1, with TRBD1 as a possible D gene (6 bases). Per germline, CDR1 SGHRS and CDR2 YFSETQ. There are 14 residues in the CDR3. The V and J ends lost 0 bases and 12 bases respectively, with 16 bases between them. CDR3 nucleotides: TGCGCCAGCAGCTTGGGGGGGCGAGCTGACGGGCAGTTCTTC. Protein sequence: CASSLGGRADGQFF.